This is a list of T cell receptor beta chains from one sample in a study of graft-versus-host responses after intestinal transplantation. Method: immunoSEQ multiplex PCR; TCRdb's copy keeps in-frame clones and lacks some. The sample has about 9,800 clones, less than 80% seen once. Here the sequenced sample was ileum tissue, taken about 520 days after intestinal transplant. The source of these receptors is a human patient who received an intestinal transplant, so some T cells may come from the graft donor. The CDR3 runs from the conserved cysteine through the conserved F or W. The order of the fields is clone size, D gene, J gene, V gene, CDR3 length, CDR3 protein, CDR3 DNA. The D gene is left open where the match is weak. Size is stated for part of the rows, as once, few or many counts, or as a class when the clone is expanded.

.	.	TRBJ1-3	TRBV7-2	11	CASSLGNTIYF	TGTGCCAGCAGCTTAGGAAACACCATATATTTT
.	TRBD2	TRBJ2-1	TRBV9	15	CASSIREAPYNEQFF	TGTGCCAGTAGCATTCGGGAGGCCCCCTACAATGAGCAGTTCTTC
.	TRBD1	TRBJ2-2	TRBV25-1	15	CASSGAGGYTGELFF	TGTGCCAGCAGTGGGGCAGGGGGCTACACCGGGGAGCTGTTTTTT
.	.	TRBJ2-1	TRBV11-2	14	CASSLDSSYNEQFF	TGTGCCAGCAGCTTAGACAGCTCCTACAATGAGCAGTTCTTC
once	TRBD1	TRBJ2-3	TRBV28	15	CASKKTGGGGDTQYF	TGTGCCAGCAAGAAGACAGGGGGAGGGGGAGATACGCAGTATTTT
.	TRBD1	TRBJ2-5	TRBV25-1	16	CASSELLGQGAETQYF	TGTGCCAGCAGTGAACTTTTGGGACAGGGAGCGGAGACCCAGTACTTC
few	TRBD1	TRBJ2-7	TRBV6-5	14	CASSYRQGAYEQYF	TGTGCCAGCAGTTACCGACAGGGGGCCTACGAGCAGTACTTC
.	.	TRBJ1-3	TRBV5-1	15	CASSPDGGSGNTIYF	TGCGCCAGCAGCCCGGACGGGGGCTCTGGAAACACCATATATTTT
.	.	TRBJ1-2	TRBV27	15	CASSSSASINYGYTF	TGTGCCAGCAGTTCTTCCGCCAGTATTAACTATGGCTACACCTTC
.	.	TRBJ1-1	TRBV6-6	12	CASSYASGEAFF	TGTGCCAGCAGTTACGCCAGCGGGGAAGCTTTCTTT
few	TRBD1	TRBJ2-6	TRBV27	17	CASFSGTGGSGANVLTF	TGTGCCAGCTTCTCCGGGACAGGGGGCTCTGGGGCCAACGTCCTGACTTTC
few	TRBD2	TRBJ2-7	TRBV5-1	17	CASSFGSRLAGVREQYF	TGCGCCAGCAGCTTTGGAAGCCGACTAGCGGGAGTGCGCGAGCAGTACTTC
.	TRBD1	TRBJ1-2	TRBV10-3	13	CAISESDRGGYTF	TGTGCCATCAGTGAGTCGGACAGGGGTGGCTACACCTTC